The clone carrying this T cell receptor (beta chain) has just a few counts. The sample carries other DNA sequences with the same CDR3. V was trimmed by 3 bases and J by 4 bases, leaving 13 bases between them. The V gene's germline CDR1 is SQVTM and CDR2 ANQGSEA. The CDR3 spans 13 residues. The study ran its PCR with 60 Vbeta and 13 Jbeta primers. This table comes from immunoSEQ multiplex PCR, and its TCRdb copy is limited to in-frame clones, with some not included. This table has 130,000 to 150,000 clones, roughly 80% appearing once. The sample comes from a study of cytomegalovirus exposure and HLA in healthy donors.

The receptor comes from a man aged 40-55 years in good health and CMV-seropositive. Material for sequencing was PBMCs. V is TRBV29-1 and J is TRBJ2-7, with D possibly TRBD2 on 6 matching bases. The CDR3 DNA sequence: TGCAGCGTTGAGGGCCAGGGAGGTTACGAGCAGTACTTC. It translates to CSVEGQGGYEQYF.